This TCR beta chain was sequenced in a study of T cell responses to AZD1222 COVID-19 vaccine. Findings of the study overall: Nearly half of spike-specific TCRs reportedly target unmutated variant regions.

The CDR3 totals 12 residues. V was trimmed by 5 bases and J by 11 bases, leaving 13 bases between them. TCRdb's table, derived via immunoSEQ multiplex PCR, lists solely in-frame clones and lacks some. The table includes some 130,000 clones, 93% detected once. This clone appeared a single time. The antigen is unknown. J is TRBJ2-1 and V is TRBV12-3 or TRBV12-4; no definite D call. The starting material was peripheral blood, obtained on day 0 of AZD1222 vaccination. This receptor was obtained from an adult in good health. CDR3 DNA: TGTGCCAGCAGTCCAGGCGCAGATAAGCAGTTCTTC. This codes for CASSPGADKQFF.